This entry lists 7 T cell receptor beta chains sequenced from one sample in a study of identical twins. Using its own MiXCR run on the 5' RACE reads, TCRdb lists one record per CDR3 protein. The sample holds around 250,000 distinct CDR3 sequences; roughly 13% are singletons and the top ten take 4% to 5%. This same sample was also part of a study on yellow fever vaccine responses in identical twins.

Sequenced sample: memory (CD45RO+) T cells sorted from blood. The source of these receptors is a woman under 30 in good health.

The chain joins TRBV27 to TRBJ2-5, with D possibly being TRBD2 (6 bases). Germline-derived CDR1 and CDR2 are MNHEY and SMNVEV (reference sequence). Trimming stripped 8 bases from V and 2 bases from J, with 18 bases between. The CDR3 length is 15 residues. CDR3 DNA sequence: TGTGCCAGCGGGGGGATGGGTTTGGGGCAAGAGACCCAGTACTTC. The encoded protein is CASGGMGLGQETQYF.

This clonotype was recorded a few times. The V gene is TRBV20-1, the J gene TRBJ2-3, with 10 bases fitting TRBD2. Germline lookup yields CDR1 DFQATT and CDR2 SNEGSKA (reference sequence). The trim removed 6 bases at V and 1 base at J, leaving 13 bases unmatched. The CDR3 has 17 residues. Here the CDR3 reads CSAYGWTSGHRTDTQYF. The CDR3 region has the DNA TGCAGTGCATATGGATGGACTAGCGGCCACCGCACAGATACGCAGTATTTT.

Ten or more counts support this clonotype. CDR3 residues: CASSLVSDTQYF. In nucleotides, the CDR3 is TGTGCCAGCAGCTTAGTGTCAGATACGCAGTATTTT. The chain recombines TRBV7-9 with TRBJ2-3; D ambiguous. V was pared by 1 base and J by 4 bases, with 3 bases between. The CDR3 totals 12 residues. Germline assignment: CDR1 SEHNR and CDR2 FQNEAQ (reference sequence).

Concerning this clonotype: A much larger clone differs from this one at a single base, so this may be a read error. This chain connects TRBV28 to TRBJ2-2; D may be TRBD2 (5 bases). This CDR3 is built from 13 residues. Germline CDR1 MDHEN, CDR2 SYDVKM. CDR3: CASSPRVTGEQFF. DNA for the CDR3: TGTGCCAGCAGCCCAAGGGTCACCGGGGAGCAGTTTTTT. Using reference TRBV28 and TRBJ2-2 for the parts outside the CDR3, the full variable domain is DVKVTQSSRYLVKRTGEKVFLECVQDMDHENMFWYRQDPGLGLRLIYFSYDVKMKEKGDIPEGYSVSREKKERFSLILESASTNQTSMYLCASSPRVTGEQFFGEGSRLTVL.

This clonotype was counted many times. The chain couples TRBV2 to TRBJ1-4, with D uncertain. V was shortened by 4 bases and J by 9 bases, with 18 bases between the two germline ends. The CDR3 runs 15 residues. Germline V CDR1 and CDR2: SNHLY, FYNNEI. CDR3 sequence (DNA): TGTGCCAGCAGTGGTGGGAGGAGCCCCTCGAAAAAACTGTTTTTT. Protein sequence: CASSGGRSPSKKLFF. Using reference TRBV2 and TRBJ1-4 for the parts outside the CDR3, the full variable domain is EPEVTQTPSHQVTQMGQEVILRCVPISNHLYFYWYRQILGQKVEFLVSFYNNEISEKSEIFDDQFSVERPDGSNFTLKIRSTKLEDSAMYFCASSGGRSPSKKLFFGSGTQLSVL.

This clonotype was seen many times. The gene calls are TRBV11-1 and TRBJ2-7; the match to TRBD1 covers 8 bases. Germline assignment: CDR1 SGHAT and CDR2 FQDESV (reference sequence). After removal of 8 bases from V and 0 bases from J, the junction contained 24 bases not matched to a gene. This CDR3 comprises 20 residues. The CDR3 is CASVSFHSQKGQESSYEQYF. The CDR3 DNA reads TGTGCCAGCGTTTCTTTCCATAGCCAAAAGGGACAGGAAAGCTCCTACGAGCAGTACTTC.

This clonotype was counted a few times. The chain links TRBV4-1 to TRBJ2-2, with D unclear. Germline V gene data show CDR1 as MGHRA and CDR2 as YSYEKL. The CDR3 extends over 15 amino acids. Deletions cut 0 bases from V and 5 bases from J, with 10 bases between. CDR3 residues: CASSQDGFFTGELFF. CDR3 in DNA: TGCGCCAGCAGCCAAGATGGGTTCTTTACCGGGGAGCTGTTTTTT.